A single sample gave rise to the 20 T cell receptor beta chains below, sequenced in a study of T cell responses to AZD1222 COVID-19 vaccine. The protocol was immunoSEQ multiplex PCR, while the TCRdb copy is restricted to in-frame clones and leaves out a portion. The repertoire includes more than 95,000 clones, roughly nine tenths of them detected once, and approximately 7.5% sits in the top ten. Specimen: peripheral blood, collected on day 0 of AZD1222 vaccination. All receptors derive from an adult in good health.

The rearrangement uses TRBV27 and TRBJ2-2; D may be TRBD1 (6 bases). The V gene lost 8 bases and the J gene lost 6 bases, with 16 bases spanning the gap. This CDR3 has 14 residues. Germline V gives CDR1 MNHEY, CDR2 SMNVEV (reference sequence). The CDR3 sequence: CASRIGGWAGELFF. For the CDR3, the DNA is TGTGCCAGCCGTATTGGGGGCTGGGCCGGGGAGCTGTTTTTT.

In this sample, this clone turned up a few times. This chain connects TRBV7-9 to TRBJ2-1, with TRBD2 matching over 8 bases. V gave up 6 bases and J gave up 8 bases; unmatched junction bases: 12. Germline V gene sequence: CDR1 SEHNR, CDR2 FQNEAQ (reference sequence). The CDR3 loop spans 15 amino acids. The CDR3 is CASSRYSGAEDEQFF. The CDR3 nucleotides are TGTGCCAGCAGTCGATATAGCGGGGCCGAGGATGAGCAGTTCTTC.

This chain uses TRBV24-1 with TRBJ2-1; D assignment may be TRBD1 or TRBD2 (5 bases each). V was clipped by 10 bases and J by 1 base, with 10 bases between them. In germline, CDR1 is KGHDR, CDR2 SFDVKD. This CDR3 has 13 amino acids. CDR3 DNA: TGTGCCACAAGGGGACCTTCCTACAATGAGCAGTTCTTC. Translated: CATRGPSYNEQFF.

This clone counts as medium-sized (0.01 to 0.1%). The chain joins TRBV4-3 to TRBJ2-3; TRBD1 or TRBD2 may be the D gene (5 bases each). This CDR3 is built from 14 residues. The V end lost 3 bases, the J end lost 6 bases, and 13 bases lay between the germline ends. Germline V gene sequence: CDR1 LGHNA, CDR2 YSLEER. This chain's CDR3 is CASSQDRDEDTQYF. The CDR3 DNA sequence: TGCGCCAGCAGCCAGGATAGGGACGAGGATACGCAGTATTTT.

The chain joins TRBV28 to TRBJ1-3; D gene uncertain. The CDR3 extends over 12 amino acids. V lost 5 bases and J lost 6, with 8 bases in between. The germline CDR1 and CDR2 sequences are MDHEN and SYDVKM. The CDR3 protein is CASSIRPNTIYF. The CDR3 region has the DNA TGTGCCAGCAGTATTCGCCCAAACACCATATATTTT.

This chain connects TRBV30 to TRBJ2-7; D possibly corresponds to TRBD1 (7 bases). CDR1 GTSNPN and CDR2 SVGIG come from the germline V gene (reference sequence). The V gene lost 1 base and the J gene lost 3 bases, with 16 bases spanning the gap. The CDR3 has 15 residues. The CDR3 here is CAWSAGGTSGYEQYF. CDR3 sequence (DNA): TGTGCCTGGAGTGCAGGGGGGACCTCAGGCTACGAGCAGTACTTC.

The chain couples TRBV24-1 to TRBJ2-1, with 9 bases aligning to TRBD1. The germline V gene encodes CDR1 KGHDR and CDR2 SFDVKD. V lost 5 bases to trimming and J lost 7 bases; unmatched junction nucleotides: 5. The CDR3 covers 14 residues. CDR3 sequence (DNA): TGTGCCACCAGTGGGGGACAGGGTGTGAATGAGCAGTTCTTC. Protein product: CATSGGQGVNEQFF.

V usage is TRBV18 and J usage is TRBJ2-3; TRBD2 agrees at 8 bases. With 2 bases clipped from V and 4 bases from J, the junction kept 8 bases outside the gene matches. Germline loops: CDR1 KGHSH, CDR2 LQKENI. The CDR3 has 16 residues. The CDR3 bases are TGTGCCAGCTCACCATGGACGGGACTAGTGGCAGATACGCAGTATTTT. Translating it yields CASSPWTGLVADTQYF.

The chain carries TRBV7-3 and TRBJ2-3; a weak D match, TRBD1 (5 bases). This CDR3 is 14 amino acids long. The V end lost 3 bases, the J end lost 5 bases, and 12 bases lay between the germline ends. Germline V gene sequence: CDR1 SGHTA, CDR2 FQGTGA. The CDR3 sequence: CASSFGRTGDTQYF. CDR3 sequence (DNA): TGTGCCAGCAGCTTCGGTAGAACAGGAGATACGCAGTATTTT.

This clone was counted only a few times. The J gene is TRBJ1-5, the V gene TRBV19; D may be TRBD1 (5 bases). CDR1 is LNHDA and CDR2 is SQIVND in the germline V gene (reference sequence). CDR3 length: 13 residues. With 5 bases removed from V and 5 bases from J, the gap between germline ends came to 10 bases. CDR3 protein: CASSSQVDQPQHF. The DNA of the CDR3 is TGTGCCAGTAGTTCACAGGTTGATCAGCCCCAGCATTTT.

J is TRBJ1-5 and V is TRBV28; possibly TRBD1 for D (6 bases). From germline, CDR1 is MDHEN and CDR2 SYDVKM. Between the trimmed V and J ends, which lost 6 bases and 4 bases, there was a span of 22 bases. The CDR3 consists of 17 residues. CDR3 loop: CASSQRSRGLGNQPQHF. The CDR3 bases are TGTGCCAGCAGCCAAAGAAGCAGGGGTCTTGGGAATCAGCCCCAGCATTTT.

The chain carries TRBV4-3 and TRBJ1-1, with a tentative D call TRBD1 (5 bases). The CDR3 length is 15 residues. V dropped 1 base and J dropped 1 base, with 10 bases sitting between them. CDR1 and CDR2 from the germline V gene are LGHNA and YSLEER. The DNA of the CDR3 is TGCGCCAGCAGCCAAGGAGCCCAGGGGAACACTGAAGCTTTCTTT. This gives the protein CASSQGAQGNTEAFF.

J is TRBJ2-7 and V is TRBV4-1; TRBD1 might be the D (5 bases). The germline V and J ends were trimmed by 0 bases and 3 bases, with 18 bases remaining between them. The CDR3 sequence is 17 residues long. Germline assignment: CDR1 MGHRA and CDR2 YSYEKL. CDR3 in amino acids: CASSQDIVPAGYYEQYF. The CDR3 bases are TGCGCCAGCAGCCAAGATATTGTTCCGGCAGGGTACTACGAGCAGTACTTC.

This chain joins TRBV28 and TRBJ2-1; D might be TRBD2 (6 bases). V was cut by 5 bases and J by 2 bases, with 16 bases left in between. Germline CDR1 and CDR2: MDHEN and SYDVKM. The length of the CDR3 is 16 residues. CDR3 loop: CASSPRRGSTYNEQFF. CDR3 bases: TGTGCCAGCAGTCCAAGACGGGGGAGTACCTACAATGAGCAGTTCTTC.

The chain joins TRBV11-2 to TRBJ2-7; 11 bases align to TRBD1. V dropped 7 bases and J dropped 8; count of bases not matched to a gene: 13. There are 15 residues in the CDR3. Germline V gene data show CDR1 as SGHAT and CDR2 as FQNNGV. CDR3 in DNA: TGTGCCAGCACCGAAGGACAGGGGGCTTTATCGAAGCAGTACTTC. Residues: CASTEGQGALSKQYF. Full variable domain (outside the CDR3, taken from reference TRBV11-2 and TRBJ2-7): EAGVAQSPRYKIIEKRQSVAFWCNPISGHATLYWYQQILGQGPKLLIQFQNNGVVDDSQLPKDRFSAERLKGVDSTLKIQPAKLEDSAVYLCASTEGQGALSKQYFGPGTRLTVT.

This chain joins TRBV19 and TRBJ1-6; tentatively, D is TRBD1 (5 bases). Germline CDR1 is LNHDA and CDR2 is SQIVND (reference sequence). Trimming stripped 4 bases from V and 6 bases from J, with 10 bases between. The CDR3 is made up of 14 amino acids. This CDR3 is CASSRDGVNSPLHF. The CDR3 DNA reads as TGTGCCAGTAGTAGGGACGGCGTTAATTCACCCCTCCACTTT.

This clone was seen only a few times. This same CDR3 is encoded by further DNA sequences in the sample. The V and J genes are TRBV10-3 and TRBJ1-3, with D perhaps TRBD1 (6 bases). V gave up 6 bases and J gave up 0 bases, with 6 bases separating them. Germline V gene lookup returns CDR1 ENHRY and CDR2 SYGVKD. CDR3 size: 13 residues. The CDR3 DNA reads TGTGCCATCAGGGACAGCTCTGGAAACACCATATATTTT. Translated, it gives CAIRDSSGNTIYF.

The chain couples TRBV6-1 to TRBJ1-1; no firm D call. V lost 4 bases to trimming and J lost 5 bases, with 11 bases between them. The V gene's germline CDR1 is MNHNS and CDR2 SASEGT. The CDR3 totals 13 residues. The DNA for the CDR3 is TGTGCCAGCAGTGCTTTTTATGAAACTGAAGCTTTCTTT. Protein sequence: CASSAFYETEAFF.

This clone was detected once. The V gene is TRBV6-5, the J gene TRBJ1-5; possible D gene TRBD1, 6 bases. Germline V gene data show CDR1 as MNHEY and CDR2 as SVGAGI. The CDR3 length is 15 residues. The germline V and J ends were trimmed by 7 bases and 4 bases, with 17 bases remaining between them. This CDR3 is CASTFMGASNQPQHF. The CDR3 coding sequence is TGTGCCAGCACTTTTATGGGGGCGAGTAATCAGCCCCAGCATTTT.

J is TRBJ2-6 and V is TRBV4-2; the D gene could be TRBD1 or TRBD2 (5 bases each). The V end was cut by 6 bases, the J end by 2 bases, with 8 bases between. This CDR3 is 14 amino acids long. Germline-derived CDR1 and CDR2 are LGHNA and YNFKEQ. The CDR3 nucleotides are TGTGCCAGCAGGGGGGATACTGGGGCCAACGTCCTGACTTTC. Its protein is CASRGDTGANVLTF.